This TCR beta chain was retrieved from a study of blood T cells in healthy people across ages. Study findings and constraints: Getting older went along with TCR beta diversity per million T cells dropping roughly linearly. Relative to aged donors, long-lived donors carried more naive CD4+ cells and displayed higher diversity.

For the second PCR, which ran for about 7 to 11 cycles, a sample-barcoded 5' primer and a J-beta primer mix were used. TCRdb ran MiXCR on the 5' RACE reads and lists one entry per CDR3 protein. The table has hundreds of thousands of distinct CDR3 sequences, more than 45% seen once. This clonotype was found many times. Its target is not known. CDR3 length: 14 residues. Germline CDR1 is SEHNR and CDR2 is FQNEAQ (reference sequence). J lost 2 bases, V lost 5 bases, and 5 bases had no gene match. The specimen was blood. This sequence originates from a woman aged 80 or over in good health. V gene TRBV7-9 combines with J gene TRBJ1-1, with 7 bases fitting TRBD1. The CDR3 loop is CASSVTGSNTEAFF. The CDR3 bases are TGTGCCAGCAGCGTGACAGGGTCCAACACTGAAGCTTTCTTT.